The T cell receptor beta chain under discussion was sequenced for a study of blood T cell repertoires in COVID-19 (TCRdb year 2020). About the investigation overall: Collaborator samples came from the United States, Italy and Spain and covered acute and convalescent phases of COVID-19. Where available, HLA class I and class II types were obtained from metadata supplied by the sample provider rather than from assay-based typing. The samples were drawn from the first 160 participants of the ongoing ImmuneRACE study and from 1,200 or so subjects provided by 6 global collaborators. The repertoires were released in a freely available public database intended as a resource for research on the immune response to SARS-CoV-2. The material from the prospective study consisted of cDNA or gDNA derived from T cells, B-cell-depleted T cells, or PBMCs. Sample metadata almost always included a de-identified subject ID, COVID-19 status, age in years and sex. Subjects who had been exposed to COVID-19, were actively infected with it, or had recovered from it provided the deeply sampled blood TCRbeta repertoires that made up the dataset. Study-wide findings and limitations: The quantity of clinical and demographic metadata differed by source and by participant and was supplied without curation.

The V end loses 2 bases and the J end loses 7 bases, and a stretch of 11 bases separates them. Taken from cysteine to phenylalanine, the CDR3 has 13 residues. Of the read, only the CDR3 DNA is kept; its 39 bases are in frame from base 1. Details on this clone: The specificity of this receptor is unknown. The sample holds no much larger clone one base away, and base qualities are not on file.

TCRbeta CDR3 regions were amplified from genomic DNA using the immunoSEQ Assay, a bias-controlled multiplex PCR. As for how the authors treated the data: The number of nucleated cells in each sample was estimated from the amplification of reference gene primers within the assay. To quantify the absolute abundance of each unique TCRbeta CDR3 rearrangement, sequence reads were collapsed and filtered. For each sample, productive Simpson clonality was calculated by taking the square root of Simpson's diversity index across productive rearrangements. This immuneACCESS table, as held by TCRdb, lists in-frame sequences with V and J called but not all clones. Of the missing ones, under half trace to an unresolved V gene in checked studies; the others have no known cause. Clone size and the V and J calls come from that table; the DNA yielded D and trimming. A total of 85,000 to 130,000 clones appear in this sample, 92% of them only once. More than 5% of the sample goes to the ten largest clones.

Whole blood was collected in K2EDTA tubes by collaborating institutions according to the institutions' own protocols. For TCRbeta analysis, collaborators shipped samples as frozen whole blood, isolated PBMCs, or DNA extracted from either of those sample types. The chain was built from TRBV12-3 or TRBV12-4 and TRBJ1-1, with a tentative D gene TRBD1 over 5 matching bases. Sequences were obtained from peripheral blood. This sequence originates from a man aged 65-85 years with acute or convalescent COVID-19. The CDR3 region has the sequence CASSLRGFGEAFF. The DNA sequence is TGTGCCAGCAGTTTAAGGGGATTCGGTGAAGCTTTCTTT.